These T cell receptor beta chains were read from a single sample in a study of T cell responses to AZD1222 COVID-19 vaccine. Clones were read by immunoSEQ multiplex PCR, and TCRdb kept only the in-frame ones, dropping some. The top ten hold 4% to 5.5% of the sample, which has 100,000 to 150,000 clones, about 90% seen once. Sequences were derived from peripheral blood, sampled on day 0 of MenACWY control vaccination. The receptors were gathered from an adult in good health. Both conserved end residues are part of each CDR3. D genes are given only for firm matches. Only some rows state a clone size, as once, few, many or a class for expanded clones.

cdr3_nt: TGTGCCAGCAGCCCCGTCGGGGATTATGGCTACACCTTC
cdr3_aa: CASSPVGDYGYTF
clone_size: NA
j_call: TRBJ1-2
d_call: NA
v_call: TRBV7-9

cdr3_nt: TGTGCCAGTAGTATAGAACAGGGGACTGAAGCTTTCTTT
cdr3_aa: CASSIEQGTEAFF
clone_size: NA
j_call: TRBJ1-1
d_call: TRBD1
v_call: TRBV19

cdr3_nt: TGTGCCAGCAGCAGTCAGGGAGGGGGCACTGAAGCTTTCTTT
cdr3_aa: CASSSQGGGTEAFF
clone_size: once
j_call: TRBJ1-1
d_call: NA
v_call: TRBV11-2

cdr3_nt: TGTGCCAGCAGCTTAGTAGGGGGACGGGGTGGCGGGGAGCTGTTTTTT
cdr3_aa: CASSLVGGRGGGELFF
clone_size: NA
j_call: TRBJ2-2
d_call: NA
v_call: TRBV11-2

cdr3_nt: TGTGCCAGCAGTGAAGCCCCCCCCGGCGGGGCGATCTACAATGAGCAGTTCTTC
cdr3_aa: CASSEAPPGGAIYNEQFF
clone_size: NA
j_call: TRBJ2-1
d_call: NA
v_call: TRBV2

cdr3_nt: TGTGCCACCAGTGAACTCCGACAGGGTAGCGAGCCCCAGCATTTT
cdr3_aa: CATSELRQGSEPQHF
clone_size: NA
j_call: TRBJ1-5
d_call: TRBD1
v_call: TRBV24-1

cdr3_nt: TGTGCCAGCAGGGACAGGGATTTTCAGCCCCAGCATTTT
cdr3_aa: CASRDRDFQPQHF
clone_size: NA
j_call: TRBJ1-5
d_call: TRBD1
v_call: TRBV28

cdr3_nt: TGCAGCGTCGAGGGGACTAGCGGCTCCTACGAGCAGTACTTC
cdr3_aa: CSVEGTSGSYEQYF
clone_size: NA
j_call: TRBJ2-7
d_call: TRBD2
v_call: TRBV29-1

cdr3_nt: TGTGCCAGCAGTTACTCGAGTATGGGACGGTCCTACGAGCAGTACTTC
cdr3_aa: CASSYSSMGRSYEQYF
clone_size: few
j_call: TRBJ2-7
d_call: NA
v_call: TRBV6-2/TRBV6-3

cdr3_nt: TGTGCCAGCAGTGAACCGGGACGGTCTAATGAAAAACTGTTTTTT
cdr3_aa: CASSEPGRSNEKLFF
clone_size: NA
j_call: TRBJ1-4
d_call: NA
v_call: TRBV25-1

cdr3_nt: TGCGCCAGCAGCGGCAACTCCTACGAGCAGTACTTC
cdr3_aa: CASSGNSYEQYF
clone_size: NA
j_call: TRBJ2-7
d_call: NA
v_call: TRBV5-1

cdr3_nt: TGTGCCAGCAGCTTACGCGGGCAGACGGGAAACACCATATATTTT
cdr3_aa: CASSLRGQTGNTIYF
clone_size: NA
j_call: TRBJ1-3
d_call: NA
v_call: TRBV7-2

cdr3_nt: TGTGCCAGCAGCTTGAAACTAGCGGGGAACAATGAGCAGTTCTTC
cdr3_aa: CASSLKLAGNNEQFF
clone_size: NA
j_call: TRBJ2-1
d_call: TRBD2
v_call: TRBV7-9

cdr3_nt: TGTGCCAGCAAGGGGCAGGGGGCAACTGAAGCTTTCTTT
cdr3_aa: CASKGQGATEAFF
clone_size: NA
j_call: TRBJ1-1
d_call: TRBD1
v_call: TRBV6-5

cdr3_nt: TGCAGTGCTAGTCGGCACATTAACACCGGGGAGCTGTTTTTT
cdr3_aa: CSASRHINTGELFF
clone_size: NA
j_call: TRBJ2-2
d_call: NA
v_call: TRBV20-1

cdr3_nt: TGCAGCGTTGCAATGAAGGGCGACTATGGCTACACCTTC
cdr3_aa: CSVAMKGDYGYTF
clone_size: NA
j_call: TRBJ1-2
d_call: NA
v_call: TRBV29-1

cdr3_nt: TGTGCCAGCAACCATAGGGTGGCAGATACGCAGTATTTT
cdr3_aa: CASNHRVADTQYF
clone_size: NA
j_call: TRBJ2-3
d_call: NA
v_call: TRBV5-6

cdr3_nt: TGTGCCAGCTCACCATCGGGTTCGTCCGGGGAGCTGTTTTTT
cdr3_aa: CASSPSGSSGELFF
clone_size: NA
j_call: TRBJ2-2
d_call: NA
v_call: TRBV18

cdr3_nt: TGTGCCAGCAGTCTAGGGGGCTCCTATGGCTACACCTTC
cdr3_aa: CASSLGGSYGYTF
clone_size: NA
j_call: TRBJ1-2
d_call: TRBD1
v_call: TRBV6-4

cdr3_nt: TGTGCCAGCAGCCAAGACTACGGACTACCCAGAGACACCATATATTTT
cdr3_aa: CASSQDYGLPRDTIYF
clone_size: NA
j_call: TRBJ1-3
d_call: NA
v_call: TRBV3-1/TRBV3-2

cdr3_nt: TGTGCCAGCAGTTTGCAGGGTACTCGGGGCTACACCTTC
cdr3_aa: CASSLQGTRGYTF
clone_size: few
j_call: TRBJ1-2
d_call: NA
v_call: TRBV28

cdr3_nt: TGTGCCAGCACTGGCTCCGACAGGGGGCATGGCTACACCTTC
cdr3_aa: CASTGSDRGHGYTF
clone_size: once
j_call: TRBJ1-2
d_call: TRBD1
v_call: TRBV2

cdr3_nt: TGTGCCAGCGAGAGACTAGGTTATGGCTACACCTTC
cdr3_aa: CASERLGYGYTF
clone_size: NA
j_call: TRBJ1-2
d_call: NA
v_call: TRBV7-9

cdr3_nt: TGTGCCAGCAGCAAGGGACAGGGACCGGTCGAAGCTTTCTTT
cdr3_aa: CASSKGQGPVEAFF
clone_size: NA
j_call: TRBJ1-1
d_call: NA
v_call: TRBV21-1

cdr3_nt: TGTGCCAGCAGCCAAGCGGCGGGTGGACAGGGACGGGTCACCGGGGAGCTGTTTTTT
cdr3_aa: CASSQAAGGQGRVTGELFF
clone_size: NA
j_call: TRBJ2-2
d_call: TRBD1
v_call: TRBV4-2

cdr3_nt: TGCAGCGCCCCCCGACTAGCGGTGAGCTCCTACAATGAGCAGTTCTTC
cdr3_aa: CSAPRLAVSSYNEQFF
clone_size: NA
j_call: TRBJ2-1
d_call: TRBD2
v_call: TRBV29-1

cdr3_nt: TGCAGTGCTAGTGTGGTGGAGTACGAGCAGTACTTC
cdr3_aa: CSASVVEYEQYF
clone_size: NA
j_call: TRBJ2-7
d_call: NA
v_call: TRBV20-1

cdr3_nt: TGTGCCAGCAGTCCCTTTATTTGGCAGGGACCTACCTACGAGCAGTACTTC
cdr3_aa: CASSPFIWQGPTYEQYF
clone_size: NA
j_call: TRBJ2-7
d_call: NA
v_call: TRBV6-2/TRBV6-3

cdr3_nt: TGTGCCAGCAGTTTATCTTTCCTGACAGGAGAGCAGTACTTC
cdr3_aa: CASSLSFLTGEQYF
clone_size: NA
j_call: TRBJ2-7
d_call: NA
v_call: TRBV27

cdr3_nt: TGTGCCAGCAGCCGCTCAGACAGGGCGTACGAGCAGTACTTC
cdr3_aa: CASSRSDRAYEQYF
clone_size: NA
j_call: TRBJ2-7
d_call: TRBD1
v_call: TRBV11-3

cdr3_nt: TGTGCCAGCAGCCCCGGACGGAAGAACACTGAAGCTTTCTTT
cdr3_aa: CASSPGRKNTEAFF
clone_size: NA
j_call: TRBJ1-1
d_call: NA
v_call: TRBV6-5

cdr3_nt: TGTGCCAGCAGTTACGGGGGTATCGGAAACACCATATATTTT
cdr3_aa: CASSYGGIGNTIYF
clone_size: NA
j_call: TRBJ1-3
d_call: NA
v_call: TRBV6-5

cdr3_nt: TGTGCCAGCAGCCAAGTAGGGGGACAGGGACAAGAGACCCAGTACTTC
cdr3_aa: CASSQVGGQGQETQYF
clone_size: NA
j_call: TRBJ2-5
d_call: TRBD1
v_call: TRBV3-1/TRBV3-2

cdr3_nt: TGCGCCAGCAGCGACCCTGGTGGGGTAGGGATTGATACGCAGTATTTT
cdr3_aa: CASSDPGGVGIDTQYF
clone_size: NA
j_call: TRBJ2-3
d_call: NA
v_call: TRBV5-1

cdr3_nt: TGCGCCAGCAGCGAAAGGACAGCGAACACCGGGGAGCTGTTTTTT
cdr3_aa: CASSERTANTGELFF
clone_size: NA
j_call: TRBJ2-2
d_call: NA
v_call: TRBV5-1

cdr3_nt: TGCGCCAGCAGCCAGCAAACGACAGGAGGAGGCAACTATGGCTACACCTTC
cdr3_aa: CASSQQTTGGGNYGYTF
clone_size: NA
j_call: TRBJ1-2
d_call: NA
v_call: TRBV4-3

cdr3_nt: TGTGCCAGCAGATGGGTCGGGACAGGGGACAATGAGCAGTTCTTC
cdr3_aa: CASRWVGTGDNEQFF
clone_size: NA
j_call: TRBJ2-1
d_call: TRBD1
v_call: TRBV28

cdr3_nt: TGTGCCAGTCTCGGGGGGCCAGGCAATGAGCAGTTCTTC
cdr3_aa: CASLGGPGNEQFF
clone_size: NA
j_call: TRBJ2-1
d_call: NA
v_call: TRBV2